The 30 T cell receptor beta chains below were found in one sample sequenced in a study of blood T cells in healthy people across ages. The second PCR ran roughly 6 to 12 cycles with a sample-barcoded 5' primer and J-beta primers. MiXCR was run by TCRdb on the 5' RACE reads, yielding one entry per CDR3 protein. The sample yields 540,000 or so distinct CDR3 sequences, under 30% seen once. The sample also formed part of further work on T cells of mothers and their children.

Sequenced sample: blood. The receptors come from a boy between 10 and 17 years old in good health.

Comment on this clonotype: With a much larger clone just one base away, this may be a read error. V gene TRBV4-1 combines with J gene TRBJ2-2; 11 bases map to TRBD2. CDR1 MGHRA and CDR2 YSYEKL come from the germline V gene. The length of the CDR3 is 16 residues. The CDR3 DNA reads as TGCGCCAGCAGCCATAGGGCTAGCGGGGGGACCGGGGCGCTGTTTTTT. Amino acid sequence: CASSHRASGGTGALFF.

This clonotype was counted only a few times. The rearrangement uses TRBV20-1 and TRBJ2-3; maybe TRBD1 (6 bases). Germline V lookup: CDR1 DFQATT, CDR2 SNEGSKA (reference sequence). The length of the CDR3 is 12 residues. DNA of the CDR3: TGCAGCGCTTACAGGGTATCAGATACGCAGTATTTT. This translates into CSAYRVSDTQYF.

The chain has TRBV3-1 and TRBJ2-3, with a possible D match to TRBD2 (5 bases). With 1 base removed from V and 1 base from J, the gap between germline ends came to 12 bases. Germline V lookup: CDR1 LGHDT, CDR2 YNNKEL (reference sequence). This CDR3 comprises 16 residues. The CDR3 bases are TGTGCCAGCAGCCAAGGTTTGGACTTTCGCACAGATACGCAGTATTTT. This sequence encodes CASSQGLDFRTDTQYF.

CDR3 amino acids: CASSRGAQETQYF. CDR3 in DNA: TGTGCCAGCAGCCGGGGGGCCCAAGAGACCCAGTACTTC. V gene TRBV6-6 combines with J gene TRBJ2-5; D possibly corresponds to TRBD2 (7 bases). The CDR3 covers 13 residues. The germline V gene has CDR1 MNHNY and CDR2 SVGAGI (reference sequence). V was shortened by 6 bases and J by 1 base, with 9 bases between the two germline ends.

This clonotype was seen a few times. The CDR3: CASSFGLADSYEQYF. The CDR3 nucleotides are TGCGCCAGCAGCTTCGGACTAGCGGACTCCTACGAGCAGTACTTC. The chain couples TRBV5-1 to TRBJ2-5; 10 nucleotides agree with TRBD2. With the DNA end fitting TRBJ2-7 better, the J assignment may be wrong. The germline V gene has CDR1 SGHRS and CDR2 YFSETQ. The CDR3 runs 15 residues.

The genes are TRBV6-1 and TRBJ2-5; D is unclear. The assigned J gene may be wrong: the sequence end matches TRBJ2-1 better. The CDR3 has 16 amino acids. Germline V gene data show CDR1 as MNHNS and CDR2 as SASEGT. The CDR3 DNA reads as TGTGCCAGCAGGTCCCCTCCGGAGAGCTCCTACAATGAGCAGTTCTTC. Its translation: CASRSPPESSYNEQFF.

This clonotype occurred a few times. The gene calls are TRBV7-2 and TRBJ2-7; a possible D gene is TRBD1 (7 bases). With 5 bases removed from V and 5 bases from J, the gap between germline ends came to 16 bases. Germline lookup yields CDR1 SGHTA and CDR2 FQGNSA. This CDR3 has 14 amino acids. The CDR3 region is CASSPRRGRDEQYF. CDR3 in DNA: TGTGCCAGCAGCCCGCGGAGGGGGCGAGACGAGCAGTACTTC. The full variable domain, in which reference TRBV7-2 and TRBJ2-7 provide the parts outside the CDR3, is GAGVSQSPSNKVTEKGKDVELRCDPISGHTALYWYRQSLGQGLEFLIYFQGNSAPDKSGLPSDRFSAERTGGSVSTLTIQRTQQEDSAVYLCASSPRRGRDEQYFGPGTRLTVT.

The chain links TRBV11-1 to TRBJ1-1; no reliable D call. The germline gives CDR1 SGHAT, CDR2 FQDESV (reference sequence). The CDR3 totals 13 residues. V lost 3 bases and J lost 7, with 12 bases in between. CDR3 sequence: CASSFGDPREAFF. CDR3 bases: TGTGCCAGCAGCTTCGGTGACCCCCGTGAAGCTTTCTTT.

The gene calls are TRBV4-1 and TRBJ1-1; D uncertain. This CDR3 has 15 residues. Germline loops: CDR1 MGHRA, CDR2 YSYEKL. Trimming shortened V by 2 bases and J by 1 base, and 11 bases separated the two germline ends. The DNA of the CDR3 is TGCGCCAGCAGCCAAAGTCCCCTCGCGAACACTGAAGCTTTCTTT. Translation gives CASSQSPLANTEAFF.

This clonotype was observed a handful of times. This chain joins TRBV7-2 and TRBJ2-5; 7 positions agree with TRBD1. With the DNA end fitting TRBJ2-7 better, the J assignment may be wrong. The length of the CDR3 is 13 residues. The germline gives CDR1 SGHTA, CDR2 FQGNSA. Written as DNA, the CDR3 is TGTGCCAGCAGCCGACAGGGTTGGTACGAGCAGTACTTC. Encoded protein: CASSRQGWYEQYF.

This sequence joins TRBV12-3 or TRBV12-4 and TRBJ2-4; the D gene is possibly TRBD1 (6 bases). V was cut by 6 bases and J by 3 bases, with 12 bases left in between. CDR3 size: 14 residues. CDR3 DNA: TGTGCCAGCAGGCAACAGGGCGGCAAAAACATTCAGTACTTC. Its translation is CASRQQGGKNIQYF.

This clonotype showed up just a few times. The rearrangement joins TRBV4-3 to TRBJ2-5, with D perhaps matching TRBD2 (6 bases). The better agreement between TRBJ2-7 and the DNA end casts doubt on the J call. CDR3 length equals 15 residues. The V gene's germline CDR1 is LGHNA and CDR2 YSLEER. The CDR3 bases are TGCGCCAGCAGCCAAGAAGCGGGTCAGGACTACGAGCAGTACTTC. It translates to CASSQEAGQDYEQYF.

The rearrangement links TRBV11-2 to TRBJ2-3; D could derive from TRBD1 or TRBD2 (5 bases each). Germline V lookup: CDR1 SGHAT, CDR2 FQNNGV. CDR3 length: 14 residues. V was cut by 3 bases and J by 5 bases, with 12 bases left in between. The CDR3 DNA follows: TGTGCCAGCAGCTTTTCGGGGCATGGAGATACGCAGTATTTT. Translated, it gives CASSFSGHGDTQYF.

This clonotype has just a few counts. V and J are TRBV28 and TRBJ1-5; D not certain. The ends were cut back, 5 bases at V and 8 bases at J, with 10 bases in the middle. Germline V gives CDR1 MDHEN, CDR2 SYDVKM. This CDR3 contains 12 residues. The CDR3 DNA follows: TGTGCCAGCAGTCCCACTGGGGAGCCCCAGCATTTT. It translates to CASSPTGEPQHF.

The chain is built from TRBV7-8 and TRBJ2-6; a possible D gene is TRBD2 (5 bases). The CDR3 extends over 17 amino acids. From germline, CDR1 is SGHVS and CDR2 FQNEAQ. With 1 base removed from V and 0 bases from J, the gap between germline ends came to 10 bases. CDR3: CASSLVRGSSGANVLTF. The CDR3 DNA follows: TGTGCCAGCAGCTTAGTTCGGGGTTCCTCTGGGGCCAACGTCCTGACTTTC.

The rearrangement links TRBV4-1 to TRBJ1-1; D not resolved. The V end was cut by 1 base, the J end by 7 bases, with 10 bases between. The CDR3 loop spans 13 amino acids. Germline V lookup: CDR1 MGHRA, CDR2 YSYEKL. CDR3 in amino acids: CASSQGVGSEAFF. CDR3 bases: TGCGCCAGCAGCCAAGGCGTGGGGAGTGAAGCTTTCTTT.

This chain uses TRBV9 with TRBJ1-2, with D hard to call. The length of the CDR3 is 14 residues. Per the germline V gene, CDR1 is SGDLS and CDR2 is YYNGEE. V was trimmed by 0 bases and J by 4 bases, leaving 10 bases between them. In nucleotides, the CDR3 is TGTGCCAGCAGCGTAGGCCCAGTGATCTATGGCTACACCTTC. This translates into CASSVGPVIYGYTF.

This clonotype was seen a handful of times. This is likely a read error, given that the CDR3 carries no conserved phenylalanine or tryptophan at its end. The V and J genes are TRBV7-9 and TRBJ2-1; no clear D. From germline, CDR1 is SEHNR and CDR2 FQNEAQ (reference sequence). The V gene lost 3 bases and the J gene lost 5 bases, with 11 bases spanning the gap. There are 14 residues in the CDR3. CDR3 amino acids: CASSLANQDNEQFS. Written as DNA, the CDR3 is TGTGCCAGCAGCTTGGCCAACCAGGACAATGAGCAGTTCTCC.

The CDR3 region has the DNA TGTGCCAGCAGCCCCCGACAGTTGGGCCATGGCTACACCTTC. Translating gives CASSPRQLGHGYTF. This sequence joins TRBV7-2 and TRBJ1-2; D may be TRBD1 (5 bases). V gave up 5 bases and J gave up 6 bases, with 16 bases separating them. CDR1 and CDR2 (germline): SGHTA, FQGNSA. The CDR3 has 14 residues.

There are a few counts of this clonotype. The chain uses TRBV5-1 and TRBJ2-5; TRBD2 agrees at 8 bases. From germline, CDR1 is SGHRS and CDR2 YFSETQ. V was clipped by 7 bases and J by 0 bases; unmatched bases: 8. The CDR3 contains 15 residues. The CDR3 nucleotides are TGCGCCAGCTCCGGGGGGGTAGCGGACCAAGAGACCCAGTACTTC. Amino acid sequence: CASSGGVADQETQYF.

CDR3 in amino acids: CSPKIAGTDYNEQFF. The CDR3 DNA reads as TGCAGTCCCAAAATTGCCGGGACAGACTACAATGAGCAGTTCTTC. This chain uses TRBV20-1 with TRBJ2-5, with 7 bases matching TRBD1. The DNA end favors TRBJ2-1, so the J call may be wrong. Germline CDR1 and CDR2: DFQATT and SNEGSKA (reference sequence). The CDR3 has 15 amino acids.

The chain is built from TRBV5-1 and TRBJ2-2; D unclear. The V gene's germline CDR1 is SGHRS and CDR2 YFSETQ. This CDR3 has 14 residues. Trimming removed 0 bases at V and 9 bases at J, with 12 bases between. As DNA, the CDR3 is TGCGCCAGCAGCTTGGAACTAACCCCCCGGGAGCTGTTTTTT. As protein: CASSLELTPRELFF.

This clonotype turned up a few times. This chain uses TRBV14 with TRBJ2-2; D call uncertain. The CDR3 consists of 13 residues. The V end lost 4 bases, the J end lost 2 bases, and 5 bases lay between the germline ends. Germline V gives CDR1 SGHDN, CDR2 FVKESK. The CDR3 sequence is CASSPHNTGELFF. CDR3 DNA sequence: TGTGCCAGCAGCCCACACAACACCGGGGAGCTGTTTTTT.

This chain links TRBV3-1 with TRBJ2-7; 7 bases are a match to TRBD1. Germline CDR1 is LGHDT and CDR2 is YNNKEL (reference sequence). V was clipped by 6 bases and J by 0 bases; unmatched bases: 14. The CDR3 has 17 amino acids. CDR3 protein: CASSRDEAGTVSYEQYF. CDR3 nucleotide sequence: TGTGCCAGCAGTCGCGACGAGGCCGGGACAGTCTCCTACGAGCAGTACTTC.

V gene TRBV20-1 combines with J gene TRBJ1-2; 9 bases are a match to TRBD1. Unmatched junction bases numbered 6, after V lost 5 bases and J lost 2 bases. The CDR3 contains 14 residues. Per germline, CDR1 DFQATT and CDR2 SNEGSKA (reference sequence). The DNA for the CDR3 is TGCAGTGCTCGGGACAGGGTTGGGAACTATGGCTACACCTTC. Translating gives CSARDRVGNYGYTF.

The rearrangement joins TRBV7-2 to TRBJ2-7; 13 nucleotides line up with TRBD2. With 5 bases clipped from V and 2 bases from J, the junction kept 6 bases outside the gene matches. This CDR3 has 16 amino acids. The germline gives CDR1 SGHTA, CDR2 FQGNSA. This CDR3 is CASSQGLAGATYEQYF. The CDR3 nucleotides are TGTGCCAGCAGCCAAGGACTAGCGGGGGCGACCTACGAGCAGTACTTC.

This clonotype occurred a few times. The chain uses TRBV7-9 and TRBJ2-3; TRBD2 matches 11 bases. The CDR3 spans 16 residues. Germline loops: CDR1 SEHNR, CDR2 FQNEAQ (reference sequence). V was pared by 4 bases and J by 2 bases, with 5 bases of the junction left unmatched. The CDR3 spells CASSSGLAAATDTQYF. Written as DNA, the CDR3 is TGTGCCAGCAGCTCGGGACTAGCGGCGGCCACAGATACGCAGTATTTT.

The CDR3 reads CSVVLKRISGGGTDTQYF. The CDR3 nucleotides read TGCAGCGTTGTCCTCAAGAGAATTAGCGGGGGTGGAACAGATACGCAGTATTTT. This chain links TRBV29-1 with TRBJ2-3, with 9 nucleotides matching TRBD2. Germline V gene data show CDR1 as SQVTM and CDR2 as ANQGSEA. Germline trimming cut 4 bases from V and 3 bases from J; bases unmatched to any gene: 17. This CDR3 has 18 amino acids.

This chain links TRBV7-3 with TRBJ2-3; 12 bases fit TRBD2. After removal of 3 bases from V and 0 bases from J, the junction contained 13 bases not matched to a gene. Germline CDR1 reads SGHTA; CDR2 reads FQGTGA. This CDR3 is 20 amino acids long. The CDR3 nucleotides are TGTGCCAGCAGCTTGGGACTAGCGGGTCCCCCCTCCCTTAGCACAGATACGCAGTATTTT. As protein: CASSLGLAGPPSLSTDTQYF.

The chain employs TRBV4-2 and TRBJ2-5, with a possible D match to TRBD2 (5 bases). CDR3 length: 13 residues. Between the trimmed V and J ends, which lost 4 bases and 5 bases, there was a span of 11 bases. CDR1 and CDR2 from the germline V gene are LGHNA and YNFKEQ. The CDR3 DNA follows: TGTGCCAGCAGCCGTCCGGGGAGCGAGACCCAGTACTTC. Its translation is CASSRPGSETQYF.